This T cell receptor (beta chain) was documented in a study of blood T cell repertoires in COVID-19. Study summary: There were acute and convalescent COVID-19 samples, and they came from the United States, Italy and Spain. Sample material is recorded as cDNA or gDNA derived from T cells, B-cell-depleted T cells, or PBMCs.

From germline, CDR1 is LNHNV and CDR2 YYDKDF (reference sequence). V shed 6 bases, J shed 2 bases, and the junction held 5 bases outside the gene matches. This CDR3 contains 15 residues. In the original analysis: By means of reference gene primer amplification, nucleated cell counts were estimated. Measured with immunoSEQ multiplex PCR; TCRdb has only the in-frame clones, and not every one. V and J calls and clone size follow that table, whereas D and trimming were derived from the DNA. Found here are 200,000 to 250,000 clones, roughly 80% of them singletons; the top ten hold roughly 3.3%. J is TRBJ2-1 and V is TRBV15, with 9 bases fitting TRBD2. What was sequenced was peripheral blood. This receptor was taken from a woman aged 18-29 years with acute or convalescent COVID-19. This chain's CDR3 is CATSPASGTYNEQFF. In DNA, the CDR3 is TGTGCCACCAGTCCAGCTAGCGGGACCTACAATGAGCAGTTCTTC.